The T cell receptor (beta chain) described here comes from a study of OX40 agonist ivuxolimab in advanced cancers. Points from the study as a whole: CD8+ T cells were the subset that, on average, had more expanded clones than CD4+.

Clones were sequenced by immunoSEQ multiplex PCR, and TCRdb holds only the in-frame ones, with some missing. The sample records fewer than 100,000 clones, 84% being singletons. The V segment lost 1 base and the J segment 6 bases; nucleotides outside the gene matches: 8. The germline gives CDR1 SGHVS, CDR2 FQNEAQ. There are 15 residues in the CDR3. This clone was recorded once. Its antigen is undetermined. This chain links TRBV7-8 with TRBJ2-7; 8 nucleotides agree with TRBD1. The sequencing used CD4+ or CD8+ T cells sorted from blood, collected in a trial of the OX40 agonist ivuxolimab. The receptor's source is an adult with an advanced solid tumor such as melanoma, head and neck, liver or kidney cancer. CDR3 protein: CASSLVVSGGVEQYF. The CDR3 DNA reads TGTGCCAGCAGCTTAGTGGTTTCAGGGGGCGTCGAGCAGTACTTC. The full variable domain, completed using reference TRBV7-8 and TRBJ2-7, is GAGVSQSPRYKVAKRGQDVALRCDPISGHVSLFWYQQALGQGPEFLTYFQNEAQLDKSGLPSDRFFAERPEGSVSTLKIQRTQQEDSAVYLCASSLVVSGGVEQYFGPGTRLTVT.